At least ten counts were recorded for the clone carrying this T cell receptor beta chain. Collection of peripheral blood, in a volume of six milliliters, was performed at each of two time points. This record comes from a study of prognosis after radiotherapy for stage I lung cancer. From genomic DNA, TCR beta CDR3 was amplified by two-round multiplex PCR. It was primers specific to each TRBV and TRBJ gene that first-round PCR used. TCRdb reprocessed the multiplex PCR reads with MiXCR, giving one entry per CDR3 protein. The data show 30,000 or so distinct CDR3 sequences, around two fifths seen once. With 5 bases clipped from V and 5 bases from J, the junction kept 11 bases outside the gene matches. Germline V gene sequence: CDR1 SQVTM, CDR2 ANQGSEA. The CDR3 has 14 residues.

The receptor was derived from a donor of 50 years or more with non-small cell lung cancer. Sequenced material: PBMCs, taken before or after stereotactic body radiation therapy (not recorded which). The genes are TRBV29-1 and TRBJ2-5; TRBD2 aligns across 7 bases. CDR3 coding DNA: TGCAGCGTTACCCTTGGGGGGGGTTTGGAGACCCAGTACTTC. This gives the protein CSVTLGGGLETQYF.